The source of this T cell receptor beta chain is a study of T cell repertoires in cytomegalovirus infection. With respect to this clonotype: An end of the junction does not agree with germline; a read error may underlie this.

TCRdb re-called the reads with MiXCR, one entry per CDR3 protein. The sample yields about 440,000 distinct CDR3 sequences, 31% seen once. The CDR3 totals 13 residues. Germline CDR1 is MNHEY and CDR2 is SVGAGI. The sample taken for sequencing was PBMCs. The TCR comes from a human donor in good health (CMV status not recorded). Some clones in this sample may be carry-over from other donors' samples. The chain recombines TRBV6-5 with TRBJ1-1; D remains unclear. CDR3 residues: CARSQVPGTEAFF. The CDR3 DNA follows: TGTGCCCGCAGTCAAGTTCCGGGTACTGAAGCTTTCTTT.